The clone carrying this T cell receptor (beta chain) was detected only once. What it recognizes is unknown. Vbeta (60) and Jbeta (13) primers were used in the PCR. Some clones are missing from TCRdb's copy, which holds only in-frame ones; the method was immunoSEQ multiplex PCR. The table shows 110,000 to 150,000 clones, with about 86% occurring only once. V was shortened by 6 bases and J by 5 bases, with 29 bases between the two germline ends. This CDR3 is 18 amino acids long. The germline V gene encodes CDR1 SGHVS and CDR2 FQNEAQ. This record comes from a study of cytomegalovirus exposure and HLA in healthy donors. Study background: Earlier sequencing of 150 million to 200 million T cells yielded about 120 million unique TCR beta sequences. General study results and limits: For most TCR beta V segments, an earlier analysis put the productive rate at about 87% or about 30% of the time.

The sequence came from a man in his forties or fifties in good health and CMV-seropositive. This sequence joins TRBV7-8 and TRBJ2-7, with a tentative D call TRBD1 (6 bases). The sample consisted of PBMCs. The CDR3 loop reads CASRSPTQDSLWSHEQYF. For the CDR3, the DNA is TGTGCCAGCAGGTCACCCACCCAGGACAGCTTATGGAGCCACGAGCAGTACTTC.